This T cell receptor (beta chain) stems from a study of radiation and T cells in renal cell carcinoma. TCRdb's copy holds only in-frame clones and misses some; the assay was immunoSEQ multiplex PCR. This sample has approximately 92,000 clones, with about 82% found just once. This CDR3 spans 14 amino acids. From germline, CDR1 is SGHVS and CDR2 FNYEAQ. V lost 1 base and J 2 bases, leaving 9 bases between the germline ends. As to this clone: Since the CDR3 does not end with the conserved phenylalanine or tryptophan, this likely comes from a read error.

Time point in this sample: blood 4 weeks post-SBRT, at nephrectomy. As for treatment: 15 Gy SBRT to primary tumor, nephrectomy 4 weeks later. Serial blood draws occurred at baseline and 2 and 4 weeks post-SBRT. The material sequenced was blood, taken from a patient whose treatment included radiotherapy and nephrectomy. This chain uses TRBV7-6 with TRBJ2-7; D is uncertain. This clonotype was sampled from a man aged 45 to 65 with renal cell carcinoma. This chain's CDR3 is CASSLDKGPYEQYL. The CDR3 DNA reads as TGTGCCAGCAGCTTAGATAAAGGACCCTACGAGCAGTACCTC.